This T cell receptor (beta chain) emerged from a study of blood T cell repertoires in COVID-19 (dated by TCRdb to 2019 to 2021). Background for the entire study: The collaborator samples originated in the United States, Italy and Spain and spanned the acute and convalescent phases of COVID-19. The prospective study material was composed of cDNA or gDNA derived from T cells, B-cell-depleted T cells, or PBMCs. Deeply sampled blood TCRbeta repertoires from subjects exposed to, actively infected with, or recovered from COVID-19 were included in the dataset. The repertoires were released in a freely available public database intended as a resource for research on the immune response to SARS-CoV-2. Samples came from the ongoing ImmuneRACE study (first 160 participants) plus 1,254 subjects from 6 global collaborators. Sample metadata almost always included a de-identified subject ID, COVID-19 status, age in years and sex. Where HLA class I and class II types were available, the types were taken from metadata supplied by the sample provider, not from assay-based typing. Overall results and qualifications from the work: Clinical and demographic metadata were provided uncurated, with the amount varying by source and participant.

The CDR3 contains 15 residues, cysteine and phenylalanine counted. The only DNA kept is the CDR3, 45 bases in frame from the first base. V has 0 bases trimmed and J has 8 bases trimmed; junction bases matching no gene number 8. For CDR1 and CDR2, the germline V gene lists LGHNA and YNFKEQ. Each collaborating institution followed its own protocols to collect whole blood in K2EDTA tubes. For TCRbeta analysis, collaborator samples were shipped as frozen whole blood, as isolated PBMCs, or as DNA extracted from either sample type. A remark on this clone: Its antigen remains unidentified. Qualities for individual bases were not recorded, and no much larger clone is one base off.

TCRbeta CDR3 regions were amplified from genomic DNA by means of the immunoSEQ Assay, a bias-controlled multiplex PCR. In the original analysis: The number of nucleated cells in each sample was estimated by amplification of reference gene primers within the assay. Sequence reads were collapsed and filtered to measure the absolute abundance of every unique TCRbeta CDR3 rearrangement. For each sample, productive Simpson clonality was calculated as the square root of Simpson's diversity index across productive rearrangements. TCRdb obtained this table from immuneACCESS and retained in-frame rearrangements with V and J assigned. These tables miss some clones; where compared with another copy, unresolved V genes account for less than half of the shortfall, and the remainder is unexplained. V and J calls and clone size are those listed in that table; D and trimming were worked out from the DNA. Here the sample has 150,000 or so clones; around 86% occur a single time. Roughly 6.6% of the sample comes from the top ten.

Recombination linked TRBV4-2 to TRBJ1-2; 8 junctional bases match TRBD1. Sequenced sample: peripheral blood. The TCR originated in an elderly man with acute or convalescent COVID-19. The CDR3 here reads CASSQDFSGGGGYTF. The nucleotide sequence reads as follows: TGTGCCAGCAGCCAAGATTTTTCAGGGGGCGGAGGCTACACCTTC.